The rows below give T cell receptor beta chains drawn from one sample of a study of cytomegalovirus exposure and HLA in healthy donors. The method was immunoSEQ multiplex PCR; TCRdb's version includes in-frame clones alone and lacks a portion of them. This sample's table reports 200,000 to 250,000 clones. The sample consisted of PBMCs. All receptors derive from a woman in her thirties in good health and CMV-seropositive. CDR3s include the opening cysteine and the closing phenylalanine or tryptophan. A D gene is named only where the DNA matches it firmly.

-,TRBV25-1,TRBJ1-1,CARKRGGNGVNTEAFF,TGTGCCAGAAAAAGAGGAGGGAACGGGGTTAACACTGAAGCTTTCTTT
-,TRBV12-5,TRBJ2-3,CASGDWPQSNTQYF,TGTGCTAGTGGTGACTGGCCCCAAAGCAATACGCAGTATTTT
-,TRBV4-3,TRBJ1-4,CASSQDSRGEKLFF,TGCGCCAGCAGCCAAGATTCTAGGGGAGAAAAACTGTTTTTT
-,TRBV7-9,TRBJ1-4,CASSAGQLHNEKLFF,TGTGCCAGCAGCGCCGGACAGCTTCATAATGAAAAACTGTTTTTT
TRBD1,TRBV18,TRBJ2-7,CASSPKTGGSYEQYF,TGTGCCAGCTCACCTAAAACAGGGGGCTCCTACGAGCAGTACTTC
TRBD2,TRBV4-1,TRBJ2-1,CASSLYGGDNEQFF,TGCGCCAGCAGCCTTTATGGGGGGGACAATGAGCAGTTCTTC
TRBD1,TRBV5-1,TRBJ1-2,CASSSPGQSWGPDGYTF,TGCGCCAGCAGCTCACCGGGACAGTCCTGGGGGCCGGATGGCTACACCTTC
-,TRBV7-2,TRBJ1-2,CASSLEPGGNYGYTF,TGTGCCAGCAGCTTAGAGCCCGGGGGTAACTATGGCTACACCTTC
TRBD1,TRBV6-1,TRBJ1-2,CASSAPDRGRDGYTF,TGTGCCAGCAGTGCGCCTGACAGGGGGCGGGATGGCTACACCTTC
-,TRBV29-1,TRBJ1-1,CSVVRAGATEAFF,TGCAGCGTTGTGAGAGCAGGGGCTACTGAAGCTTTCTTT